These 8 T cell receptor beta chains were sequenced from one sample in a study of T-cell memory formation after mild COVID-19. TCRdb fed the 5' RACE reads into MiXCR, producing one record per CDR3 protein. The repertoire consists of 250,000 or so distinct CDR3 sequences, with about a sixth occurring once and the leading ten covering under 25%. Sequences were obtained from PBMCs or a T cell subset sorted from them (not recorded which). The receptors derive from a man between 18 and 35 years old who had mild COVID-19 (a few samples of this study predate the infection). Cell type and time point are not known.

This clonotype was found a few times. The CDR3 region is CASSPYATDTQYF. CDR3 nucleotide sequence: TGTGCCAGCAGCCCCTATGCCACAGATACGCAGTATTTT. V usage is TRBV14 and J usage is TRBJ2-3; D uncertain. This CDR3 has 13 amino acids. The V end was cut by 4 bases, the J end by 2 bases, with 7 bases between. The germline CDR1 and CDR2 sequences are SGHDN and FVKESK.

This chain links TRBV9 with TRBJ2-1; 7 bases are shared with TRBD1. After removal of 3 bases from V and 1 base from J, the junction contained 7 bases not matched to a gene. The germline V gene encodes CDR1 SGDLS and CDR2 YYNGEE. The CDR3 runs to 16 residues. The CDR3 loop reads CASSEKTGWSYNEQFF. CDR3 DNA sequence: TGTGCCAGCAGCGAGAAGACAGGGTGGTCCTACAATGAGCAGTTCTTC.

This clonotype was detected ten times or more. The DNA for the CDR3 is TGTGCCAGCAGCCTCGGGGCTCCCTACGAGCAGTACTTC. Its translation is CASSLGAPYEQYF. The chain carries TRBV14 and TRBJ2-7; either TRBD1 or TRBD2 may supply D (5 bases each). There are 13 residues in the CDR3. Trimming pared 4 bases from V and 2 bases from J, leaving 9 bases between. The germline gives CDR1 SGHDN, CDR2 FVKESK. The whole variable domain, remainder taken from reference TRBV14 and TRBJ2-7, is EAGVTQFPSHSVIEKGQTVTLRCDPISGHDNLYWYRRVMGKEIKFLLHFVKESKQDESGMPNNRFLAERTGGTYSTLKVQPAELEDSGVYFCASSLGAPYEQYFGPGTRLTVT.

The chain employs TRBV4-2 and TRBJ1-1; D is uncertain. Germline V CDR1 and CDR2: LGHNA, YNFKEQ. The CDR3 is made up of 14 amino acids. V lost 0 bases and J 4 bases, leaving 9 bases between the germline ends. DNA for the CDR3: TGTGCCAGCAGCCAAGATAGTGGGTTCACTGAAGCTTTCTTT. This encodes CASSQDSGFTEAFF.

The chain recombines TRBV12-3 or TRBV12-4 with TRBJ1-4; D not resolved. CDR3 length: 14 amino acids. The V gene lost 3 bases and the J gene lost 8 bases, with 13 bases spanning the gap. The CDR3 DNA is TGTGCCAGCAGTTTTCTGGGAGGGAAGGAAAAACTGTTTTTT. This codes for CASSFLGGKEKLFF.

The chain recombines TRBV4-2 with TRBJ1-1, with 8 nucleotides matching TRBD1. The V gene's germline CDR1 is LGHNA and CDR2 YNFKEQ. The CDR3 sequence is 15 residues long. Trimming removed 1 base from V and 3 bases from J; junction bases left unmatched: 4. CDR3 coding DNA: TGTGCCAGCAGCCAAGGCCAGACAGGGGACACTGAAGCTTTCTTT. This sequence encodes CASSQGQTGDTEAFF.

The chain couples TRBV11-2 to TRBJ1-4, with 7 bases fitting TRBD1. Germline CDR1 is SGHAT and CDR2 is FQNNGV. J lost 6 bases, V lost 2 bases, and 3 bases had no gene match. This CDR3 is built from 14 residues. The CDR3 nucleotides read TGTGCCAGCAGCTTAAGGGGGCGGGATGAAAAACTGTTTTTT. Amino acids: CASSLRGRDEKLFF.

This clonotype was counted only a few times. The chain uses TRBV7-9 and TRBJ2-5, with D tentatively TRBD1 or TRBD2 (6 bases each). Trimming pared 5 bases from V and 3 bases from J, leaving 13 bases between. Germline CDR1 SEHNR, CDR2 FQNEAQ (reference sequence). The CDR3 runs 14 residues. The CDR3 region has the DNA TGTGCCAGCAGCGCAAGGGGGGCGGAAGAGACCCAGTACTTC. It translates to CASSARGAEETQYF. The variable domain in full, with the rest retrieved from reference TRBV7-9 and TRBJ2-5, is DTGVSQNPRHKITKRGQNVTFRCDPISEHNRLYWYRQTLGQGPEFLTYFQNEAQLEKSRLLSDRFSAERPKGSFSTLEIQRTEQGDSAMYLCASSARGAEETQYFGPGTRLLVL.